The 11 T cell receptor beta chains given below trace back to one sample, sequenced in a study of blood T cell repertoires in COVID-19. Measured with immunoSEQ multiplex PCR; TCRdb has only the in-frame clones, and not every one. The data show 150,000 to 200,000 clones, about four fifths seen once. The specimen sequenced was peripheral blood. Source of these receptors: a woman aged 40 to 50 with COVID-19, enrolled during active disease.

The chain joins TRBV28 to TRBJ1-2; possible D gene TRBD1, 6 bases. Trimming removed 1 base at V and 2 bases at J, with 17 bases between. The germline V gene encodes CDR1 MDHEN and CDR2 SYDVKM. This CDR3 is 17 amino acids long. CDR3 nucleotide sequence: TGTGCCAGCAGTTTATTGGGGGCAGGGGCTTCAAACTATGGCTACACCTTC. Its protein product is CASSLLGAGASNYGYTF.

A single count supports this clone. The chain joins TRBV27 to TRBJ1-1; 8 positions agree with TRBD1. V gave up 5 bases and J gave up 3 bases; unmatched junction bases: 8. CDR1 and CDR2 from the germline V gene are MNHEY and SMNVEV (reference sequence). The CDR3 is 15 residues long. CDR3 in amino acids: CASSNGQGWDTEAFF. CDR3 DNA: TGTGCCAGCAGTAATGGACAGGGCTGGGACACTGAAGCTTTCTTT.

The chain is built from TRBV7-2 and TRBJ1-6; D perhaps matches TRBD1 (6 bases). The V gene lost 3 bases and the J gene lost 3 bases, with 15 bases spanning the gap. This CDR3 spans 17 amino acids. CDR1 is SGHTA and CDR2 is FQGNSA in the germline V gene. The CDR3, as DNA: TGTGCCAGCAGCTTCACCGTGGACAGTCTCTATAATTCACCCCTCCACTTT. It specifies CASSFTVDSLYNSPLHF.

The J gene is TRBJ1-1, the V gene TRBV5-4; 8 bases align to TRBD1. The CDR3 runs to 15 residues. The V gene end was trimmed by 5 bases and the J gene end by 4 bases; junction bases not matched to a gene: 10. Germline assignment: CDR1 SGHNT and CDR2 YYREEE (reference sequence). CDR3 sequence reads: CASRRDQGAGTEAFF. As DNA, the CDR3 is TGTGCCAGCAGGAGGGATCAGGGGGCAGGCACTGAAGCTTTCTTT.

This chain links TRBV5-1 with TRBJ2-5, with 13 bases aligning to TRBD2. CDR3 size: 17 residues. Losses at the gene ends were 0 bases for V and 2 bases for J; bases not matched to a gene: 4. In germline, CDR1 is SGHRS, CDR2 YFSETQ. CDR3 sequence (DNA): TGCGCCAGCAGCTTGGAGGGACTAGCGGGGACTCAAGAGACCCAGTACTTC. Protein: CASSLEGLAGTQETQYF.

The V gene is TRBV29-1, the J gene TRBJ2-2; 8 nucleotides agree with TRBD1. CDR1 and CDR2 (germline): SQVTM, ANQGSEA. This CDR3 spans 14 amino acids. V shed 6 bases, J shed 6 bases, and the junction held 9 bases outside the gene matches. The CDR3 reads CSVWDRSGAGELFF. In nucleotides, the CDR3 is TGCAGCGTCTGGGACAGGTCTGGCGCCGGGGAGCTGTTTTTT.

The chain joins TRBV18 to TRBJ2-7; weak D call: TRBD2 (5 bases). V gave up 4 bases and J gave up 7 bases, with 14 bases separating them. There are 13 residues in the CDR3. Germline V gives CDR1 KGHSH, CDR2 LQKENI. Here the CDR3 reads CASSLGTGTEQYF. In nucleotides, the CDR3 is TGTGCCAGCTCACTCGGAACGGGAACGGAGCAGTACTTC.

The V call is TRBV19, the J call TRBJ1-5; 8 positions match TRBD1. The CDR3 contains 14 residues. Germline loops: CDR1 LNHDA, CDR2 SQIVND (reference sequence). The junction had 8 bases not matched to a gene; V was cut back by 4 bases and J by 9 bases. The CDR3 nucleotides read TGTGCCAGTAGTACCGGACAGGGCGCAGGGCCCCAGCATTTT. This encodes CASSTGQGAGPQHF.

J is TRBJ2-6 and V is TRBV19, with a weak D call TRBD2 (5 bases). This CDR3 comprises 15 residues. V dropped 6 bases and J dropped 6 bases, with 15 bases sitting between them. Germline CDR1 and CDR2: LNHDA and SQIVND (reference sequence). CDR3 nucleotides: TGTGCCAGTAGCTTCCGACGGGAATCGGCCAACGTCCTGACTTTC. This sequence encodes CASSFRRESANVLTF.

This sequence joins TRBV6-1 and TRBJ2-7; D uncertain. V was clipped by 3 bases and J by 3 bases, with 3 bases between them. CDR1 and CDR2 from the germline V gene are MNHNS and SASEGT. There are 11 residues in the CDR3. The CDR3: CASSDNYEQYF. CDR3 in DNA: TGTGCCAGCAGTGACAACTACGAGCAGTACTTC.

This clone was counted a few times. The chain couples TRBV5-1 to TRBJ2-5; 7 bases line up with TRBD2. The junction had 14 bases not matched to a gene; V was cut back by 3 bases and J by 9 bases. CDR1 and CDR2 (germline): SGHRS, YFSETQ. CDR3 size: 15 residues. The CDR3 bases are TGCGCCAGCAGCTATCCGAGGGAGGGCCCTAACGCCCAGTACTTC. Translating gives CASSYPREGPNAQYF.